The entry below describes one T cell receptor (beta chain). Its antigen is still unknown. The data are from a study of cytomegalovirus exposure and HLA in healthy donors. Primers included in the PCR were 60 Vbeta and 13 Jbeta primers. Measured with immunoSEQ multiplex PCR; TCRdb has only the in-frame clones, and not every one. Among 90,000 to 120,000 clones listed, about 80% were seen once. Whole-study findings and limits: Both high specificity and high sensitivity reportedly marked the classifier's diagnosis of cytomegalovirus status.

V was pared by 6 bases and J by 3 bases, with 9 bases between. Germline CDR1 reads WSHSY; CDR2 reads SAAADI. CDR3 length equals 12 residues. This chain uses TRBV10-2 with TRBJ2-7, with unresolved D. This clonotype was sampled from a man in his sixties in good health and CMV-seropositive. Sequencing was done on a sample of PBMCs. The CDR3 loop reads CASRPDFYEQYF. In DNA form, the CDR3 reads TGCGCCAGCAGACCCGACTTCTACGAGCAGTACTTC.